The entry that follows covers one T cell receptor (beta chain) sequence. This specimen comes from a study of blood T cell repertoires in COVID-19. The data were produced by immunoSEQ multiplex PCR, yet TCRdb's version contains in-frame clones alone and is incomplete. The repertoire includes about 240,000 clones, approximately 84% of them detected once, and roughly 3% sits in the top ten. The source material was peripheral blood. This TCR came from a woman in her twenties or thirties who had recovered from COVID-19.

The CDR3 DNA sequence: TGTGCCAGCTCATCCAAATACCGGGACAAAAGCGATACGCAGTATTTT. Residues: CASSSKYRDKSDTQYF. This chain joins TRBV18 and TRBJ2-3; D is possibly TRBD1 (6 bases). The germline CDR1 and CDR2 sequences are KGHSH and LQKENI. The CDR3 loop spans 16 amino acids. V shed 5 bases and J shed 6 bases, with 21 bases lying between them. The complete variable domain, with remaining parts taken from reference TRBV18 and TRBJ2-3, reads NAGVMQNPRHLVRRRGQEARLRCSPMKGHSHVYWYRQLPEEGLKFMVYLQKENIIDESGMPKERFSAEFPKEGPSILRIQQVVRGDSAAYFCASSSKYRDKSDTQYFGPGTRLTVL.